This entry describes one T cell receptor beta chain. This receptor's antigen is unknown. One base away there is no much larger clone; base qualities are not given. Moderately to severely active disease, a Clinical Activity Score of at least 3, a NOSPECS grade of at least 4, and a duration under 3 months were present in ophthalmopathy patients. Any patient with an uncontrolled infection, another autoimmune disease, pregnancy or lactation was excluded. Diagnoses were established on the basis of clinical symptoms, serum thyroxine and TRAb, thyroid ultrasound, and orbital computed tomography. Ficoll-Paque density gradient centrifugation was used to isolate PBMCs from 8.5 to 10 ml of fresh peripheral blood. Total RNA was extracted with Trizol reagent, and quality was checked on an Agilent 2100 Bioanalyzer. The source of the sample is a study of T cells in Graves' hyperthyroidism and ophthalmopathy (dated 2019 in TCRdb). Turning to the overall study: Peripheral blood samples were taken at initial diagnosis, before any treatment was given. To identify TCR V-J signatures that set the groups apart, the researchers used a discovery cohort of roughly 100 patients, made up of fewer than 50 with Graves' ophthalmopathy and around 58 with stable Graves' hyperthyroidism. Whether ophthalmopathy could be predicted prospectively was tested in an independent validation cohort made up of under 20 hyperthyroidism patients plus 17 patients who later progressed to ophthalmopathy. The roughly 94 discovery patients were randomly split 7:3 into training and test sets. In about six Graves' hyperthyroidism patients, the study also compared T-cell repertoires from thyroid tissue with T-cell repertoires from blood. Following sampling, methimazole starting at 30 mg daily was given to hyperthyroidism patients, and high-dose intravenous methylprednisolone was given to ophthalmopathy patients. The paper reports TCR Vbeta CDR3 sequencing of over 130 peripheral blood samples: 40 or so ophthalmopathy, fewer than 80 hyperthyroidism and around 17 progressor patients. Paper-wide results and their limitations: Sample size was not statistically predetermined, and investigators were not blinded to group allocation. Most expanded thyroid clonotypes (frequency above 0.001) were also detected in blood, a finding suggesting that blood repertoires may reflect thyroid immune responses. In validation, the model predicted progression to ophthalmopathy with just under 71% sensitivity and approximately 78% specificity, a median of approximately 6.5 months before onset. A 13 V-J signature model separated ophthalmopathy from stable hyperthyroidism, with around 91% sensitivity and roughly 84% specificity in cross-validation and 80%/75% in testing.

Inclusive of the bounding cysteine and phenylalanine, the CDR3 is 16 residues long. Only CDR3 DNA remains: 48 bases, in frame from the first base. CDR1 and CDR2 were assigned from the germline V gene as MNHEY and SVGAGI. V and J are trimmed by 4 bases and 7 bases, and the gene matches miss 9 bases of the junction. Amplification of TCR beta CDR3 regions was carried out from RNA transcripts. The TCR CDR3 was subjected to a first round of RT-PCR using the HTBI primer set and the Qiagen OneStep RT-PCR kit. A second multiplex PCR round built the libraries, followed by size selection and purification. The libraries were sequenced on an Illumina HiSeq2000 using paired-end 100 bp reads. Under the source paper's analysis protocol: Raw data were processed with SOAPnuke, discarding reads with adapters, uncalled bases, mean Phred below 15, or no exact constant-primer or identifier match. COPE v1.2.5 was used to merge high-quality paired reads, and clonotypes were defined as unique nucleotide sequences. MiTCR v1.1 was used to align clonotypes to the IMGT TRBV, TRBD and TRBJ reference segments. Only V-J combinations with frequency above 0.0001, covering approximately 99% of repertoires, were analysed. The TCS score was defined as the ratio of F50 (clonal expansion) to E x V (chaos), calculated using BLOSUM62-based TCRdist between CDR3 peptides within each V-J. Welch's t-statistics and random forest reduced around 550 V-J features to 13, which were used in a naive Bayes classifier (R e1071). TCRdb took the public reads, trimmed them with fastp at Q25, ran MiXCR for clone calling and kept in-frame beta chains. Each CDR3 protein appears once, grouped with its most common genes and DNA. In this record, the V and J calls reflect TCRdb's handling and not the investigators' own analysis. In all, the sample holds roughly 520,000 distinct CDR3 sequences, and around a quarter of those were seen once. The biggest ten clones account for over 9% of the sample.

Sample: blood. The V gene is TRBV6-5 and the J gene is TRBJ2-7, with 14 bases aligning to TRBD2. The receptor's source is a woman younger than 45 with Graves' ophthalmopathy. The nucleotide sequence reads TGTGCCAGCAGTTCGGGGACTAGCGGGGGCCTAGGGGAGCAGTACTTC. It is translated as CASSSGTSGGLGEQYF.